Listed here are 20 T cell receptor beta chains from one sample, sequenced in a study of cytomegalovirus exposure and HLA in healthy donors. The PCR used 60 Vbeta and 13 Jbeta primers. Sequencing was performed with immunoSEQ multiplex PCR; in TCRdb, only in-frame clones are kept and a portion is missing. The sample lists approximately 100,000 clones, approximately 80% seen once, with 2% to 2.5% in the top ten. Input material: PBMCs. Receptors originate from a man between 18 and 29 years old in good health and CMV-seronegative.

This chain uses TRBV7-9 with TRBJ1-2; 7 bases match TRBD1. The CDR3 is 16 residues long. Losses at the gene ends were 3 bases for V and 8 bases for J; bases not matched to a gene: 15. Germline CDR1 SEHNR, CDR2 FQNEAQ (reference sequence). The CDR3 region has the DNA TGTGCCAGCAGCTTTCAGGGGGACCATCCCCTGAAGGGCTACACCTTC. Its translation is CASSFQGDHPLKGYTF. Full variable domain (outside the CDR3, taken from reference TRBV7-9 and TRBJ1-2): DTGVSQNPRHKITKRGQNVTFRCDPISEHNRLYWYRQTLGQGPEFLTYFQNEAQLEKSRLLSDRFSAERPKGSFSTLEIQRTEQGDSAMYLCASSFQGDHPLKGYTFGSGTRLTVV.

CDR3 in amino acids: CASSQLAGLGVEQFF. The CDR3 DNA is TGTGCCAGCAGCCAGCTAGCGGGGTTGGGTGTTGAGCAGTTCTTC. This chain joins TRBV14 and TRBJ2-1; 9 nucleotides match TRBD2. The CDR3 is 15 residues long. CDR1 SGHDN and CDR2 FVKESK come from the germline V gene. V trimming: 3 bases; J trimming: 9 bases; junction bases outside the gene matches: 9.

J is TRBJ2-5 and V is TRBV20-1, with D maybe TRBD1 (6 bases). This CDR3 is 11 amino acids long. V was cut by 4 bases and J by 5 bases, with 8 bases left in between. Germline CDR1 and CDR2: DFQATT and SNEGSKA (reference sequence). The CDR3 loop reads CSANREETQYF. The CDR3 DNA reads TGCAGTGCTAACAGGGAGGAGACCCAGTACTTC.

To note about this clone: Germline is not matched at one junction end, which may reflect a read error. This chain joins TRBV7-9 and TRBJ2-7, with TRBD1 matching 9 bases. This CDR3 has 15 residues. Germline CDR1 SEHNR, CDR2 FQNEAQ (reference sequence). The CDR3 region is CSSSFGQGPADEQYF. DNA of the CDR3: TGTTCCAGCAGCTTCGGACAGGGGCCAGCGGACGAGCAGTACTTC.

The gene calls are TRBV29-1 and TRBJ2-4; unclear D gene. Germline values: CDR1 SQVTM, CDR2 ANQGSEA. With 2 bases removed from V and 2 bases from J, the gap between germline ends came to 7 bases. The CDR3 runs 13 residues. CDR3: CSVETQTKNIQYF. Here the CDR3 DNA reads TGCAGCGTTGAAACACAGACCAAAAACATTCAGTACTTC.

V is TRBV14 and J is TRBJ2-3; TRBD1 agrees at 8 bases. CDR3 length: 18 amino acids. Germline CDR1 SGHDN, CDR2 FVKESK. The ends lost 2 bases at V and 0 bases at J; junction bases unmatched: 10. This chain's CDR3 is CASSQSGGQAWSTDTQYF. CDR3 DNA sequence: TGTGCCAGCAGCCAATCCGGGGGACAGGCGTGGAGCACAGATACGCAGTATTTT.

The chain employs TRBV27 and TRBJ1-2; TRBD1 agrees at 8 bases. After removal of 4 bases from V and 4 bases from J, the junction contained 8 bases not matched to a gene. Germline CDR1 reads MNHEY; CDR2 reads SMNVEV (reference sequence). The CDR3 is made up of 15 amino acids. The CDR3 loop is CASSSYTGGGYGYTF. DNA for the CDR3: TGTGCCAGCAGTTCCTACACAGGGGGAGGCTATGGCTACACCTTC.

In nucleotides, the CDR3 is TGTGCCAGCAGTTTGAATAGGGGTGGGACAGGGGTTGCACCCCTCCACTTT. Translation: CASSLNRGGTGVAPLHF. This chain links TRBV28 with TRBJ1-6; 10 positions agree with TRBD1. V shed 3 bases, J shed 11 bases, and the junction held 13 bases outside the gene matches. Germline CDR1 reads MDHEN; CDR2 reads SYDVKM. The CDR3 extends over 17 amino acids.

This rearrangement joins TRBV4-1 to TRBJ1-1, with D unclear. Germline V CDR1 and CDR2: MGHRA, YSYEKL. V was shortened by 3 bases and J by 1 base, with 6 bases between the two germline ends. This CDR3 contains 13 residues. The CDR3 protein is CASSHTANTEAFF. In DNA, the CDR3 is TGCGCCAGCAGCCACACAGCGAACACTGAAGCTTTCTTT.

The CDR3 coding sequence is TGTGCCAGCAGACAGGGGGCAAGTCATGAAAAACTGTTTTTT. Residues: CASRQGASHEKLFF. The J gene is TRBJ1-4, the V gene TRBV28, with 9 bases fitting TRBD1. The length of the CDR3 is 14 residues. J lost 6 bases, V lost 6 bases, and 5 bases had no gene match. Germline CDR1 reads MDHEN; CDR2 reads SYDVKM.

This chain joins TRBV5-1 and TRBJ2-5; no definite D call. The CDR3 consists of 13 residues. The germline CDR1 and CDR2 sequences are SGHRS and YFSETQ. The ends were cut back, 0 bases at V and 5 bases at J, with 8 bases in the middle. CDR3 sequence (DNA): TGCGCCAGCAGCTTGGAATTCCCTGAGACCCAGTACTTC. This encodes CASSLEFPETQYF.

This chain links TRBV5-1 with TRBJ2-7, with 7 bases identical to TRBD2. CDR1 is SGHRS, CDR2 YFSETQ, per germline. CDR3 length: 13 amino acids. Trimming at V came to 4 bases and at J to 2 bases, leaving 3 bases not matched to a gene. CDR3 in amino acids: CASSPGGTYEQYF. CDR3 DNA sequence: TGCGCCAGCAGCCCGGGAGGAACCTACGAGCAGTACTTC. Full variable domain (missing parts from reference TRBV5-1 and TRBJ2-7): KAGVTQTPRYLIKTRGQQVTLSCSPISGHRSVSWYQQTPGQGLQFLFEYFSETQRNKGNFPGRFSGRQFSNSRSEMNVSTLELGDSALYLCASSPGGTYEQYFGPGTRLTVT.

This chain links TRBV2 with TRBJ2-1, with 10 bases lining up with TRBD1. Germline V lookup: CDR1 SNHLY, CDR2 FYNNEI. The length of the CDR3 is 15 residues. Unmatched junction bases numbered 9, after V lost 6 bases and J lost 7 bases. Written as DNA, the CDR3 is TGTGCCAGCAGGGCCGGGACAGGGGATGAGAATGAGCAGTTCTTC. It specifies CASRAGTGDENEQFF.

The rearrangement links TRBV30 to TRBJ1-2; tentative D call: TRBD1 (5 bases). This CDR3 has 13 amino acids. The ends were cut back, 0 bases at V and 6 bases at J, with 11 bases in the middle. CDR1 and CDR2 from the germline V gene are GTSNPN and SVGIG (reference sequence). CDR3 sequence: CAWSVQAENGYTF. CDR3 nucleotide sequence: TGTGCCTGGAGTGTACAGGCTGAGAATGGCTACACCTTC.

The CDR3 loop is CASSESFVASSYNSPLHF. In nucleotides, the CDR3 is TGCGCCAGCAGTGAGTCGTTCGTCGCGAGCTCCTATAATTCACCCCTCCACTTT. The J gene is TRBJ1-6, the V gene TRBV10-2; D ambiguous. This CDR3 comprises 18 residues. Germline CDR1 WSHSY, CDR2 SAAADI. V was clipped by 0 bases and J by 0 bases, with 12 bases between them.

The sample holds one count of this clone. The rearrangement uses TRBV7-2 and TRBJ2-3, with D uncertain. Per the germline V gene, CDR1 is SGHTA and CDR2 is FQGNSA. The length of the CDR3 is 14 residues. The ends were cut back, 3 bases at V and 0 bases at J, with 7 bases in the middle. CDR3 DNA: TGTGCCAGCAGCTTGTACAGAAGCACAGATACGCAGTATTTT. The encoded protein is CASSLYRSTDTQYF.

A single count supports this clone. CDR3 bases: TGTGCCAGCAGAAGGACAGCAACTAATGAAAAACTGTTTTTT. Residues: CASRRTATNEKLFF. This rearrangement joins TRBV6-1 to TRBJ1-4; D may be TRBD1 (6 bases). The CDR3 covers 14 residues. Germline assignment: CDR1 MNHNS and CDR2 SASEGT. Trimming shortened V by 6 bases and J by 0 bases, and 8 bases separated the two germline ends.

This chain links TRBV2 with TRBJ1-5, with D possibly being TRBD1 (5 bases). This CDR3 spans 14 amino acids. Germline CDR1 is SNHLY and CDR2 is FYNNEI. V shed 6 bases and J shed 3 bases, with 12 bases lying between them. CDR3 region: CASRPGLVNQPQHF. The DNA of the CDR3 is TGTGCCAGCAGGCCAGGGCTAGTCAATCAGCCCCAGCATTTT.

The chain recombines TRBV5-6 with TRBJ2-1, with TRBD2 matching 10 bases. CDR3 size: 16 residues. Germline V gene data show CDR1 as SGHDT and CDR2 as YYEEEE. The junction had 9 bases not matched to a gene; V was cut back by 1 base and J by 8 bases. CDR3 in DNA: TGTGCCAGCAGCTTGAGGCGCAGCGGGGGGGCCGATGAGCAGTTCTTC. It codes for CASSLRRSGGADEQFF.

This chain uses TRBV6-1 with TRBJ2-1; 7 nucleotides align to TRBD1. CDR3 size: 15 residues. Germline CDR1 and CDR2: MNHNS and SASEGT. Losses at the gene ends were 5 bases for V and 0 bases for J; bases not matched to a gene: 4. CDR3 nucleotides: TGTGCCAGCAGTAAGACAGGGACCTCCTACAATGAGCAGTTCTTC. As protein: CASSKTGTSYNEQFF.